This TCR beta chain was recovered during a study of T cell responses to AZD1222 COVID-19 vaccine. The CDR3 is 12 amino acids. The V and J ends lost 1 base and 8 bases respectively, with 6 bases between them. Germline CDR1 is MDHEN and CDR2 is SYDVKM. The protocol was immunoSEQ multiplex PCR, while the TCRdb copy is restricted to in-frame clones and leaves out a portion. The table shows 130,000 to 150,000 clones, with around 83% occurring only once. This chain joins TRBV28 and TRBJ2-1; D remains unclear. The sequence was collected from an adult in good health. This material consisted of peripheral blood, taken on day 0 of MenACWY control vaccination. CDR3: CASSLSWYEQFF. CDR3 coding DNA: TGTGCCAGCAGTTTATCATGGTATGAGCAGTTCTTC.